This T cell receptor beta chain was profiled in a study of cytomegalovirus exposure and HLA in healthy donors. In the study overall: In a later analysis, the roughly 130 validation repertoires were reported to have used the same platform as the 666 first-cohort repertoires. General study findings and limits: Cytomegalovirus status, reportedly, was diagnosed with high specificity and sensitivity by the classifier.

This clone was seen a few times. Its antigen remains unknown. Mismatch with germline at one junction end may stem from a read error. The CDR3 length is 12 residues. From germline, CDR1 is SGHAT and CDR2 FQNNGV. The table came from immunoSEQ multiplex PCR; TCRdb's copy has only in-frame clones and leaves some out. The table has fewer than 100,000 clones, approximately 90% seen once. This sequence joins TRBV11-2 and TRBJ2-7; D remains ambiguous. Sequencing used PBMCs. This TCR came from a man aged 25 to 40 in good health and CMV-seronegative. CDR3: CASSPDSTGKTF. CDR3 bases: TGTGCCAGCAGCCCCGACTCAACCGGAAAAACGTTC.